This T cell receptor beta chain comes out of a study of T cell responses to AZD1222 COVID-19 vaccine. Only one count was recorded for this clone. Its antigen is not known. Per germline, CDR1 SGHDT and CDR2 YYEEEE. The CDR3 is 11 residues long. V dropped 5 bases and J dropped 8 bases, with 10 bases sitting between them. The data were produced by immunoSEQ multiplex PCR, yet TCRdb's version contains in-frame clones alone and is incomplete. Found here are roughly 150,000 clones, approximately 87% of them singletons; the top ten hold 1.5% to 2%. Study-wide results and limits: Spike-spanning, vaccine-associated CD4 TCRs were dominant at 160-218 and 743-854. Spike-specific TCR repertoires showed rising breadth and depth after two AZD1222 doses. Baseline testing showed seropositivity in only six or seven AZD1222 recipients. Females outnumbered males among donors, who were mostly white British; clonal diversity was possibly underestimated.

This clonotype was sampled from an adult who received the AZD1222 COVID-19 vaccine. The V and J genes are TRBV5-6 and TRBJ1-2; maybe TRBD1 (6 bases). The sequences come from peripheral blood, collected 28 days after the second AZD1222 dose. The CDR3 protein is CASSSDRGYTF. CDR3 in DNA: TGTGCCAGCAGTTCCGACAGGGGCTACACCTTC.